These 32 T cell receptor beta chains share one sample of origin, sequenced in a study of T cells expressing NK-cell markers. TCRdb reprocessed the 5' RACE reads, with one entry per CDR3 protein and no DNA. The sample totals about 460,000 distinct CDR3 sequences. The sample was blood T cells: a sorted CD56 or NKG2C T cell subset, CD4+ or CD8+ T cells, or bulk PBMC T cells (not recorded which). These receptors originate from a woman in her forties or fifties in good health.

This chain joins TRBV4-1 and TRBJ2-1. Germline V gene lookup returns CDR1 MGHRA and CDR2 YSYEKL. The CDR3 spans 17 residues. The CDR3 reads CASSQDRKSVSYNEQFF.

This chain connects TRBV29-1 to TRBJ2-1; as DNA is missing, the TRBD1 call by TCRdb cannot be tested. From germline, CDR1 is SQVTM and CDR2 ANQGSEA. CDR3 size: 17 residues. The CDR3 sequence is CSVEVLVAPGSYNEQFF.

The chain employs TRBV27 and TRBJ2-1; TCRdb outputs TRBD2, but without DNA this stays unchecked. This CDR3 is 16 amino acids long. CDR1 and CDR2 (germline): MNHEY, SMNVEV (reference sequence). The CDR3 spells CASSLSGAFLYNEQFF.

The CDR3 loop is CASSYSVMASGESTDTQYF. This chain joins TRBV6-5 and TRBJ2-3; the D gene TCRdb calls, TRBD2, cannot be checked with no DNA. The germline gives CDR1 MNHEY, CDR2 SVGAGI. The CDR3 covers 19 residues.

The chain joins TRBV12-3 or TRBV12-4 to TRBJ1-2. This CDR3 contains 14 residues. This CDR3 reads CASSNGGGNYGYTF.

This chain connects TRBV11-2 to TRBJ2-3; the D call from TCRdb, TRBD2, cannot be confirmed without DNA. CDR1 and CDR2 (germline): SGHAT, FQNNGV. This CDR3 contains 14 residues. The CDR3 spells CASSFGGMEDTQYF.

This chain links TRBV2 with TRBJ2-7; TCRdb's D call, TRBD2, is unchecked because there is no DNA. The CDR3 runs 15 residues. The germline V gene encodes CDR1 SNHLY and CDR2 FYNNEI. The CDR3 reads CASSQQELAYYEQYF.

The J gene is TRBJ2-3, the V gene TRBV27; TCRdb picks TRBD2, but there is no DNA to check that call. This CDR3 comprises 14 residues. The germline V gene has CDR1 MNHEY and CDR2 SMNVEV (reference sequence). CDR3 protein: CASSFRGPTDTQYF.

The chain is built from TRBV5-4 and TRBJ1-5. The CDR3 has 12 residues. Germline CDR1 is SGHNT and CDR2 is YYREEE (reference sequence). Here the CDR3 reads CASSSPSQPQHF.

The CDR3 sequence is CATTRGSGDRDEQFF. The V and J genes are TRBV15 and TRBJ2-1; checking the TCRdb D call of TRBD1 is not possible without DNA. Germline CDR1 and CDR2: LNHNV and YYDKDF (reference sequence). The CDR3 totals 15 residues.

This chain uses TRBV28 with TRBJ1-5; the TRBD1 assignment by TCRdb is unverifiable without DNA. Germline CDR1 MDHEN, CDR2 SYDVKM. The CDR3 contains 15 residues. The CDR3 sequence: CASSLPGSSNQPQHF.

This chain uses TRBV3-1 with TRBJ2-7; TCRdb returns TRBD2, unconfirmable since there is no DNA. Germline CDR1 is LGHDT and CDR2 is YNNKEL (reference sequence). CDR3 length: 14 residues. The CDR3 here is CASSQDIVPYEQYF.

V is TRBV11-1 and J is TRBJ2-1; TCRdb reports TRBD2, a call that lacks DNA to check it against. The CDR3 consists of 15 residues. The germline gives CDR1 SGHAT, CDR2 FQDESV (reference sequence). CDR3 in amino acids: CASSLWSVADNEQFF.

This rearrangement joins TRBV5-8 to TRBJ2-2; TCRdb calls TRBD1, which cannot be checked without DNA. Germline-derived CDR1 and CDR2 are SGHTS and YDEGEE. The CDR3 contains 13 residues. The chain's CDR3 is CASSLPPSGELFF.

The chain links TRBV5-1 to TRBJ2-3; TCRdb's D call, TRBD2, is unchecked because there is no DNA. The CDR3 runs 18 residues. CDR1 is SGHRS and CDR2 is YFSETQ in the germline V gene. The CDR3 spells CASSLEGLIGLRSDTQYF.

V and J are TRBV6-5 and TRBJ2-3; with no DNA, the TCRdb D assignment of TRBD2 cannot be verified. This CDR3 spans 18 amino acids. CDR1 and CDR2 from the germline V gene are MNHEY and SVGAGI. The CDR3 is CASSSNRLAGMVGDTQYF.

The chain joins TRBV9 to TRBJ1-1; without DNA, the TCRdb call of TRBD1 cannot be checked. The germline gives CDR1 SGDLS, CDR2 YYNGEE. The CDR3 length is 14 residues. The CDR3 is CASSVGGAQGEAFF.

The chain is built from TRBV11-2 and TRBJ2-1; checking the TCRdb D call of TRBD2 is not possible without DNA. This CDR3 contains 16 residues. Germline assignment: CDR1 SGHAT and CDR2 FQNNGV. The CDR3 loop reads CASSLVRMVGGSEQFF. Full variable domain (outside the CDR3, taken from reference TRBV11-2 and TRBJ2-1): EAGVAQSPRYKIIEKRQSVAFWCNPISGHATLYWYQQILGQGPKLLIQFQNNGVVDDSQLPKDRFSAERLKGVDSTLKIQPAKLEDSAVYLCASSLVRMVGGSEQFFGPGTRLTVL.

The rearrangement uses TRBV12-3 or TRBV12-4 and TRBJ2-7; no DNA is available, so the TRBD1 call from TCRdb remains unchecked. The CDR3 consists of 15 residues. The chain's CDR3 is CASSLASGALVEQYF.

The chain couples TRBV5-1 to TRBJ1-1. The germline V gene has CDR1 SGHRS and CDR2 YFSETQ. The CDR3 consists of 14 residues. CDR3 in amino acids: CASSLEAGRTEAFF.

The V call is TRBV7-9, the J call TRBJ2-2. The germline gives CDR1 SEHNR, CDR2 FQNEAQ (reference sequence). CDR3 length equals 15 residues. The CDR3 loop is CASSPRGANTGELFF.

The V call is TRBV6-5, the J call TRBJ2-7; TCRdb outputs TRBD1, but without DNA this stays unchecked. Germline CDR1 is MNHEY and CDR2 is SVGAGI. The CDR3 length is 13 residues. The CDR3 region is CASRVGVAYEQYF.

The chain links TRBV15 to TRBJ1-3. The germline CDR1 and CDR2 sequences are LNHNV and YYDKDF (reference sequence). This CDR3 contains 13 residues. Here the CDR3 reads CATRPNLANTIYF.

The gene calls are TRBV20-1 and TRBJ2-7; TCRdb's D gene call, TRBD1, goes unchecked for lack of DNA. The CDR3 has 12 residues. Per the germline V gene, CDR1 is DFQATT and CDR2 is SNEGSKA (reference sequence). The CDR3 spells CSASGQGGRQYF.

The chain carries TRBV7-9 and TRBJ2-1; as DNA is missing, the TRBD2 call by TCRdb cannot be tested. Germline values: CDR1 SEHNR, CDR2 FQNEAQ (reference sequence). CDR3 length: 18 residues. CDR3 sequence reads: CASSSGLAGKSSYNEQFF. The whole variable domain, filled in from reference TRBV7-9 and TRBJ2-1, reads DTGVSQNPRHKITKRGQNVTFRCDPISEHNRLYWYRQTLGQGPEFLTYFQNEAQLEKSRLLSDRFSAERPKGSFSTLEIQRTEQGDSAMYLCASSSGLAGKSSYNEQFFGPGTRLTVL.

This chain joins TRBV6-5 and TRBJ2-7. CDR3 length: 14 residues. Germline V gene lookup returns CDR1 MNHEY and CDR2 SVGAGI. CDR3 loop: CASSYTLTHSEQYF.

The chain recombines TRBV4-1 with TRBJ1-2; the D call of TRBD1 rests on TCRdb alone, since no DNA is present to check it. Germline V CDR1 and CDR2: MGHRA, YSYEKL. This CDR3 is built from 14 residues. The CDR3 loop is CASSHGQGTGGYTF.

The chain carries TRBV21-1 and TRBJ2-7. TRBV21-1 counts as a pseudogene. The CDR3 spans 12 residues. CDR3: CASSARGFEQYF.

The chain recombines TRBV6-1 with TRBJ2-5; checking the TCRdb D call of TRBD1 is not possible without DNA. The CDR3 consists of 14 residues. Germline lookup yields CDR1 MNHNS and CDR2 SASEGT. CDR3 residues: CASSEGGVGETQYF.

The V gene is TRBV5-5, the J gene TRBJ2-1; TCRdb gives TRBD2 as the D gene, but with no DNA this cannot be confirmed. Germline V lookup: CDR1 SGHKS, CDR2 YYEKEE (reference sequence). The CDR3 covers 17 residues. The CDR3 sequence is CASSPGKGLAGLNEQFF.

CDR3 sequence reads: CASSSLPPGTPTNEKLFF. The chain joins TRBV6-6 to TRBJ1-4; TCRdb lists TRBD1, though no DNA is available to test this call. CDR1 and CDR2 (germline): MNHNY, SVGAGI (reference sequence). The length of the CDR3 is 18 residues.

The genes are TRBV12-3 or TRBV12-4 and TRBJ2-1; the D call of TRBD1 rests on TCRdb alone, since no DNA is present to check it. This CDR3 has 16 amino acids. The chain's CDR3 is CASSPLVGATRSEQFF.